One and the same sample provided the 10 T cell receptor beta chains below, sequenced in a study of cytomegalovirus exposure and HLA in healthy donors. PCR primers comprised 60 Vbeta and 13 Jbeta primers. Some clones are missing from TCRdb's copy, which holds only in-frame ones; the method was immunoSEQ multiplex PCR. The repertoire shows 40,000 or so clones; the top ten hold about 8%. The sequenced sample consisted of PBMCs. The receptors come from a male donor in good health and CMV-seronegative.

This chain links TRBV19 with TRBJ2-2; 9 nucleotides align to TRBD1. V shed 5 bases, J shed 7 bases, and the junction held 5 bases outside the gene matches. This CDR3 spans 14 amino acids. Germline V gene sequence: CDR1 LNHDA, CDR2 SQIVND (reference sequence). In DNA form, the CDR3 reads TGTGCCAGTAGTTGGGACAGGGTCAACGGGGAGCTGTTTTTT. Amino acids: CASSWDRVNGELFF.

This chain joins TRBV18 and TRBJ2-2; 8 bases fit TRBD2. The CDR3 has 15 amino acids. After removal of 3 bases from V and 7 bases from J, the junction contained 7 bases not matched to a gene. Germline V CDR1 and CDR2: KGHSH, LQKENI. The CDR3 region is CASSPGTSRGGELFF. CDR3 coding DNA: TGTGCCAGCTCACCTGGGACTAGTAGAGGCGGGGAGCTGTTTTTT. Variable domain in full (rest from reference TRBV18 and TRBJ2-2): NAGVMQNPRHLVRRRGQEARLRCSPMKGHSHVYWYRQLPEEGLKFMVYLQKENIIDESGMPKERFSAEFPKEGPSILRIQQVVRGDSAAYFCASSPGTSRGGELFFGEGSRLTVL.

The chain uses TRBV12-5 and TRBJ2-1; 15 bases align to TRBD2. Germline CDR1 and CDR2: LGHNT and FRNRAP. The ends lost 6 bases at V and 2 bases at J; junction bases unmatched: 5. The CDR3 runs to 17 residues. DNA for the CDR3: TGTGCTAGTGGAGCTGGACTAGCGGGAGGGCCCTACAATGAGCAGTTCTTC. This gives the protein CASGAGLAGGPYNEQFF.

The chain couples TRBV4-1 to TRBJ1-2, with 8 bases fitting TRBD1. V lost 1 base to trimming and J lost 8 bases; unmatched junction nucleotides: 6. CDR3 length equals 14 residues. Per the germline V gene, CDR1 is MGHRA and CDR2 is YSYEKL. As DNA, the CDR3 is TGCGCCAGCAGCCAAGTCGGGACAGGAGGGGGCTACACCTTC. As protein: CASSQVGTGGGYTF.

The V call is TRBV4-3, the J call TRBJ2-3; TRBD2 aligns across 7 bases. V shed 3 bases, J shed 5 bases, and the junction held 14 bases outside the gene matches. In germline, CDR1 is LGHNA, CDR2 YSLEER. The CDR3 consists of 17 residues. CDR3 nucleotide sequence: TGCGCCAGCAGCCACTCCCAATTCGGGAGGAGAGGAGATACGCAGTATTTT. Amino acid sequence: CASSHSQFGRRGDTQYF.

The rearrangement uses TRBV19 and TRBJ2-5; D unclear. Germline V lookup: CDR1 LNHDA, CDR2 SQIVND (reference sequence). The CDR3 sequence is 15 residues long. V shed 3 bases and J shed 1 base, with 12 bases lying between them. As DNA, the CDR3 is TGTGCCAGTAGTATGTGGGCGAACGCCCAAGAGACCCAGTACTTC. Protein product: CASSMWANAQETQYF.

This chain uses TRBV7-6 with TRBJ2-7; 7 positions agree with TRBD1. The CDR3 is made up of 13 amino acids. Germline CDR1 reads SGHVS; CDR2 reads FNYEAQ. Trimming removed 4 bases from V and 5 bases from J; junction bases left unmatched: 5. The CDR3 spells CASSSTDRDEQYF. CDR3 DNA: TGTGCCAGCAGCTCGACAGACAGGGACGAGCAGTACTTC.

In the case of this clone: The junction does not match germline at one end; this may be a read error. The chain carries TRBV5-1 and TRBJ2-2; D unresolved. The CDR3 is made up of 12 amino acids. The germline CDR1 and CDR2 sequences are SGHRS and YFSETQ. CDR3 residues: CVSSLAVGELFF. The CDR3 nucleotides read TGCGTCAGCAGCTTGGCTGTCGGGGAGCTGTTTTTT.

The V gene is TRBV19, the J gene TRBJ1-1; D unclear. Germline V gene lookup returns CDR1 LNHDA and CDR2 SQIVND (reference sequence). V lost 0 bases to trimming and J lost 10 bases, with 15 bases between them. The CDR3 has 14 amino acids. CDR3 nucleotide sequence: TGTGCCAGTAGTATAGAGGGAGGGCTACTTGGAGCTTTCTTT. Translation: CASSIEGGLLGAFF.

The rearrangement uses TRBV5-1 and TRBJ2-7; 13 nucleotides align to TRBD2. The CDR3 loop spans 15 amino acids. Germline CDR1 and CDR2: SGHRS and YFSETQ. J gave up 7 bases and V 2 bases, and 6 bases lay outside the gene matches. The CDR3 DNA follows: TGCGCCAGCAGCTTTGATCCGGGACTAGCGGGAGAGCAGTACTTC. This codes for CASSFDPGLAGEQYF. Drawing the rest from reference TRBV5-1 and TRBJ2-7, the complete variable domain is KAGVTQTPRYLIKTRGQQVTLSCSPISGHRSVSWYQQTPGQGLQFLFEYFSETQRNKGNFPGRFSGRQFSNSRSEMNVSTLELGDSALYLCASSFDPGLAGEQYFGPGTRLTVT.